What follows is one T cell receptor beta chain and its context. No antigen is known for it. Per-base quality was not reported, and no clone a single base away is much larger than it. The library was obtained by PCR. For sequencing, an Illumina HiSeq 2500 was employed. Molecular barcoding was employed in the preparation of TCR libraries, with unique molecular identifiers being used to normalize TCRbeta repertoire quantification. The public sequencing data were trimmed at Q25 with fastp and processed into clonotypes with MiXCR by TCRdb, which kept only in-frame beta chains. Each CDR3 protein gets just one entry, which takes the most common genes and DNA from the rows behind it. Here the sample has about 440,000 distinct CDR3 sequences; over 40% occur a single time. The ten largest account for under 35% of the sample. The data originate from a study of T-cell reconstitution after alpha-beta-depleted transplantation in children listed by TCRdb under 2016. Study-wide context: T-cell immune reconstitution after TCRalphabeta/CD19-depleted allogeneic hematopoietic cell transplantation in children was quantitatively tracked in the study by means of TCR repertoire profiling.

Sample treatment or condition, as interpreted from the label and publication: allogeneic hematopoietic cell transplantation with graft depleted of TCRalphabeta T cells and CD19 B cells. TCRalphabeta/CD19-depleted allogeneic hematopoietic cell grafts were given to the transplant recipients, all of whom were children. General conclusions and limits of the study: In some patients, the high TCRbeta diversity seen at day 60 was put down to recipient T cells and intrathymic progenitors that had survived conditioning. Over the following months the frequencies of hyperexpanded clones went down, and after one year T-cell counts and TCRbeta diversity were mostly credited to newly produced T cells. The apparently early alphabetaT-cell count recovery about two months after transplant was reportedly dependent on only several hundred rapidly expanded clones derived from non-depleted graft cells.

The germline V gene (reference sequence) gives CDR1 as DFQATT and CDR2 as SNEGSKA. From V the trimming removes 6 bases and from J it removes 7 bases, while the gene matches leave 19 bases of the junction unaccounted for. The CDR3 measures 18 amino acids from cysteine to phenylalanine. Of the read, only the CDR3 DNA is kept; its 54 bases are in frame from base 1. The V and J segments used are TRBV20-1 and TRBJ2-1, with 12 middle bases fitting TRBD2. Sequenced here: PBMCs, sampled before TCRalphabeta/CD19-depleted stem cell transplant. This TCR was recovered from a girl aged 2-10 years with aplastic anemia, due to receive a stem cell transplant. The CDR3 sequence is CSAPNGLPSGGAGNEQFF. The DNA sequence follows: TGCAGTGCCCCCAACGGCCTCCCTAGCGGGGGGGCGGGGAATGAGCAGTTCTTC.